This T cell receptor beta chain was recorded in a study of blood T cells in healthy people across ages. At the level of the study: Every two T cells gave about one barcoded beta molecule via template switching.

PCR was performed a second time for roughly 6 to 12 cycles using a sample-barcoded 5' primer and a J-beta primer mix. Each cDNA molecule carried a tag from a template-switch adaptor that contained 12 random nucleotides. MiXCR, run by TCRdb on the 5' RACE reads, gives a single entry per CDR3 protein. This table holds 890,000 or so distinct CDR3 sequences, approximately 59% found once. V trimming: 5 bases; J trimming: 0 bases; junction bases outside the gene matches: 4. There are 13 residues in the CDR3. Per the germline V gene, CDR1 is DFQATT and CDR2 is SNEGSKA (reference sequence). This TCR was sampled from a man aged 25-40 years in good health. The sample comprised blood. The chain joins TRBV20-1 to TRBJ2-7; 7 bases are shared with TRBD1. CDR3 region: CSALTGDSYEQYF. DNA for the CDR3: TGCAGTGCTCTTACAGGGGACTCCTACGAGCAGTACTTC.